The clone carrying this T cell receptor (beta chain) has only a few counts. These data originate in a study of response to subunit inactivated influenza vaccine. This CDR3 is built from 13 residues. The germline CDR1 and CDR2 sequences are LGHNA and YNFKEQ. Trimming cost V 0 bases and J 5 bases, with 8 bases left between them. One entry per CDR3 protein, called by TCRdb with MiXCR from the RT-PCR reads. The table records about 480,000 distinct CDR3 sequences, around 9.9% of them present only once. This receptor was taken from a man between 45 and 60 years old who received an inactivated influenza vaccine. The rearrangement uses TRBV4-2 and TRBJ2-7, with D hard to call. The sequencing here drew on PBMCs from blood, taken more than 35 days after vaccination. The CDR3 region has the DNA TGTGCCAGCAGCCAAGATACCGGCAACGAGCAGTACTTC. Its translation: CASSQDTGNEQYF.